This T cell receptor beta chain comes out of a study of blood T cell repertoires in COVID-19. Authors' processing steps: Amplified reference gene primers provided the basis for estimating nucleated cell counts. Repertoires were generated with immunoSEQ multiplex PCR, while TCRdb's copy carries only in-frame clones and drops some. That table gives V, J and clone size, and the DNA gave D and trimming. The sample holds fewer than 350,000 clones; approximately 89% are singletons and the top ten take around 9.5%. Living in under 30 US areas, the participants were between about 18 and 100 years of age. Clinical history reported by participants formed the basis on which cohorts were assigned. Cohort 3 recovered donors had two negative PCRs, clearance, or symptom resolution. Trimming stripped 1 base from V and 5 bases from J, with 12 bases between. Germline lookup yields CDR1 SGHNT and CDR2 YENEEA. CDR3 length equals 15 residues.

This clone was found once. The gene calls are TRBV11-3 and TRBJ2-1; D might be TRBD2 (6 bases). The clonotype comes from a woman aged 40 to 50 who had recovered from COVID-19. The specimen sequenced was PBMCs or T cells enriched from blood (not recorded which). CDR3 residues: CASSLGASVNNEQFF. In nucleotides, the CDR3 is TGTGCCAGCAGCTTAGGGGCTAGCGTTAACAATGAGCAGTTCTTC.